These 25 T cell receptor beta chains were sequenced from one sample in a study of T cells after yellow fever vaccination. From the 5' RACE reads, TCRdb called clonotypes with MiXCR, one entry per CDR3 protein. The sample comprises 500,000 to 650,000 distinct CDR3 sequences, approximately 16% of which are singletons, and 15% to 20% rests with the top ten. This specimen was PBMCs, taken about 5 days after the first yellow fever vaccination. The origin of the receptors is a man between 18 and 29 years old who received the YFV17D yellow fever vaccine.

This rearrangement joins TRBV19 to TRBJ2-4; the match to TRBD1 covers 7 bases. Germline values: CDR1 LNHDA, CDR2 SQIVND (reference sequence). The CDR3 runs to 15 residues. Trimming removed 6 bases from V and 1 base from J; junction bases left unmatched: 6. The CDR3 region is CASRYRQGAKNIQYF. The CDR3 DNA follows: TGTGCCAGTAGATACCGACAGGGCGCCAAAAACATTCAGTACTTC.

This clonotype has more than one count but fewer than ten. The chain is built from TRBV5-1 and TRBJ2-7; 10 nucleotides match TRBD1. The ends lost 4 bases at V and 5 bases at J; junction bases unmatched: 6. Germline values: CDR1 SGHRS, CDR2 YFSETQ. The CDR3 loop spans 14 amino acids. For the CDR3, the DNA is TGCGCCAGCAGCACGGGACAGGGGAGGGACGAGCAGTACTTC. Encoded protein: CASSTGQGRDEQYF.

The chain carries TRBV6-5 and TRBJ1-1; D is perhaps TRBD1 (5 bases). V lost 5 bases, J lost 5 bases, and 9 bases lay in between. The CDR3 extends over 12 amino acids. The germline gives CDR1 MNHEY, CDR2 SVGAGI. CDR3 nucleotide sequence: TGTGCCAGCAGTCGGACACCGACTGAAGCTTTCTTT. It specifies CASSRTPTEAFF.

This clonotype was seen many times. The V gene is TRBV29-1, the J gene TRBJ2-1; a weak D match, TRBD2 (5 bases). Trimming shortened V by 7 bases and J by 9 bases, and 16 bases separated the two germline ends. Germline assignment: CDR1 SQVTM and CDR2 ANQGSEA. The CDR3 sequence is 12 residues long. CDR3 protein: CSGGRSSGEQFF. The CDR3, as DNA: TGCAGCGGCGGGCGCAGTTCTGGTGAGCAGTTCTTC.

A few counts support this clonotype. The chain is built from TRBV3-1 and TRBJ2-1; 12 bases match TRBD2. V lost 4 bases and J lost 0; bases outside the gene matches: 4. CDR1 and CDR2 from the germline V gene are LGHDT and YNNKEL (reference sequence). CDR3 length equals 17 residues. The CDR3 sequence: CASSPPSGGDSYNEQFF. The CDR3 nucleotides read TGTGCCAGCAGCCCCCCTAGCGGGGGGGACTCCTACAATGAGCAGTTCTTC.

This clonotype occurred a few times. V gene TRBV6-2 or TRBV6-3 combines with J gene TRBJ2-7; 10 bases are a match to TRBD2. Losses at the gene ends were 8 bases for V and 0 bases for J; bases not matched to a gene: 7. This CDR3 region has 15 residues. CDR1 is MNHEY and CDR2 is SVGEGT in the germline V gene. In DNA, the CDR3 is TGTGCCAGCCGAGATAGCGGGGGGAGCTCCTACGAGCAGTACGTC. Translation gives CASRDSGGSSYEQYV.

The sample holds a few counts of this clonotype. The chain couples TRBV12-3 or TRBV12-4 to TRBJ1-4; D ambiguous. V lost 1 base to trimming and J lost 0 bases, with 9 bases between them. The CDR3 runs 16 residues. The CDR3, as DNA: TGTGCCAGCAGTTTAGGGACGGTTGCAACTAATGAAAAACTGTTTTTT. It encodes CASSLGTVATNEKLFF.

This clonotype was seen many times. J is TRBJ2-2 and V is TRBV4-1; a possible D gene is TRBD2 (5 bases). The V and J ends lost 1 base and 8 bases respectively, with 5 bases between them. Germline V lookup: CDR1 MGHRA, CDR2 YSYEKL. The CDR3 extends over 12 amino acids. The CDR3 loop reads CASSQGLGELFF. In DNA, the CDR3 is TGCGCCAGCAGCCAAGGACTAGGGGAGCTGTTTTTT.

This clonotype was detected ten times or more. One end of the junction fails to match germline, which may point to a read error. The rearrangement uses TRBV27 and TRBJ2-3; D gene ambiguous. This CDR3 is built from 12 residues. The V gene's germline CDR1 is MNHEY and CDR2 SMNVEV (reference sequence). The CDR3 is CASSLSGDTQYF. The DNA of the CDR3 is TGTGCCAGCAGCTTATCTGGAGATACGCAGTATTTT.

The rearrangement links TRBV7-2 to TRBJ1-5; perhaps TRBD1 as D (6 bases). CDR1 SGHTA and CDR2 FQGNSA come from the germline V gene. This CDR3 spans 13 amino acids. The V end was cut by 5 bases, the J end by 16 bases, with 21 bases between. For the CDR3, the DNA is TGTGCCAGCAGCCCCGTACGGGGGGCAGGTTTACATTTT. Protein product: CASSPVRGAGLHF.

A few counts support this clonotype. The V call is TRBV9, the J call TRBJ1-1; 7 bases are a match to TRBD1. Germline V gene lookup returns CDR1 SGDLS and CDR2 YYNGEE. This CDR3 has 15 residues. The junction had 9 bases not matched to a gene; V was cut back by 2 bases and J by 5 bases. For the CDR3, the DNA is TGTGCCAGCAGCGTGCTACAGGGGCGATCAACTGAAGCTTTCTTT. Translating gives CASSVLQGRSTEAFF.

The chain uses TRBV4-1 and TRBJ2-5; possible D gene TRBD2, 6 bases. V lost 2 bases to trimming and J lost 4 bases, with 20 bases between them. Germline CDR1 and CDR2: MGHRA and YSYEKL. The CDR3 length is 17 residues. The CDR3 sequence: CASSQTRFSPEGETQYF. The CDR3 bases are TGCGCCAGCAGCCAAACACGCTTCAGCCCGGAGGGAGAGACCCAGTACTTC.

This clonotype was counted at least ten times. The chain uses TRBV4-2 and TRBJ2-7; 8 bases align to TRBD2. The CDR3 loop spans 15 amino acids. Germline V gene data show CDR1 as LGHNA and CDR2 as YNFKEQ. V was clipped by 1 base and J by 5 bases; unmatched bases: 7. CDR3 residues: CASSQAGTRSHEQYF. For the CDR3, the DNA is TGTGCCAGCAGCCAAGCGGGGACTAGGTCCCACGAGCAGTACTTC.

The CDR3 reads CASSLDRENQPQHF. Here the CDR3 DNA reads TGTGCCAGCTCACTGGACAGGGAAAATCAGCCCCAGCATTTT. The V gene is TRBV18, the J gene TRBJ1-5; TRBD1 aligns across 8 bases. Looked up from germline, CDR1 is KGHSH and CDR2 is LQKENI. J was trimmed by 4 bases and V by 4 bases; bases with no gene match: 3. The CDR3 covers 14 residues.

V and J are TRBV6-1 and TRBJ2-3; 7 bases are shared with TRBD2. This CDR3 has 15 amino acids. Germline V gene data show CDR1 as MNHNS and CDR2 as SASEGT. The ends lost 3 bases at V and 1 base at J; junction bases unmatched: 4. The CDR3 is CASSEWGGGTDTQYF. The DNA of the CDR3 is TGTGCCAGCAGTGAGTGGGGGGGGGGCACAGATACGCAGTATTTT.

J is TRBJ2-1 and V is TRBV9; 9 nucleotides agree with TRBD1. Per the germline V gene, CDR1 is SGDLS and CDR2 is YYNGEE. J lost 2 bases, V lost 4 bases, and 4 bases had no gene match. This CDR3 comprises 15 residues. The chain's CDR3 is CASSWTGETYNEQFF. For the CDR3, the DNA is TGTGCCAGCAGCTGGACAGGGGAGACCTACAATGAGCAGTTCTTC.

The chain employs TRBV20-1 and TRBJ2-5; TRBD2 agrees at 9 bases. Germline V gene data show CDR1 as DFQATT and CDR2 as SNEGSKA (reference sequence). V lost 1 base and J lost 4; bases outside the gene matches: 7. The CDR3 sequence is 15 residues long. CDR3 region: CSARVAGGLVETQYF. DNA of the CDR3: TGCAGTGCTAGAGTTGCGGGGGGGCTAGTAGAGACCCAGTACTTC.

The CDR3 coding sequence is TGTGCCAGCAGCGTAAAGGGTAGCGGGGAAGAGACCCAGTACTTC. The encoded protein is CASSVKGSGEETQYF. The V and J genes are TRBV9 and TRBJ2-5, with TRBD2 matching over 8 bases. The V gene's germline CDR1 is SGDLS and CDR2 YYNGEE. The CDR3 has 15 residues. J gave up 3 bases and V 1 base, and 5 bases lay outside the gene matches.

The chain has TRBV7-2 and TRBJ1-1, with 12 bases matching TRBD1. Germline values: CDR1 SGHTA, CDR2 FQGNSA. The CDR3 is made up of 17 amino acids. V dropped 1 base and J dropped 3; count of bases not matched to a gene: 6. As DNA, the CDR3 is TGTGCCAGCAGCTTAGTGGGACAGGGGGCGTTGTACACTGAAGCTTTCTTT. Translating gives CASSLVGQGALYTEAFF.

This clonotype came up a few times. The chain joins TRBV7-3 to TRBJ2-1; 9 bases map to TRBD1. V dropped 5 bases and J dropped 5; count of bases not matched to a gene: 7. The length of the CDR3 is 15 residues. CDR1 SGHTA and CDR2 FQGTGA come from the germline V gene. CDR3: CASSLGTGSNNEQFF. CDR3 bases: TGTGCCAGCAGCCTAGGGACAGGGAGTAACAATGAGCAGTTCTTC.

This clonotype came up a few times. The chain links TRBV9 to TRBJ2-6, with D uncertain. CDR1 is SGDLS, CDR2 YYNGEE, per germline. V was pared by 0 bases and J by 0 bases, with 13 bases between. The CDR3 spans 18 residues. CDR3 sequence (DNA): TGTGCCAGCAGCGTAGGGAGTTTCGAGAGCTCTGGGGCCAACGTCCTGACTTTC. It encodes CASSVGSFESSGANVLTF.

This clonotype has only a few counts. The chain has TRBV6-5 and TRBJ2-5, with 11 bases lining up with TRBD1. CDR1 is MNHEY, CDR2 SVGAGI, per germline. This CDR3 spans 17 amino acids. The V segment lost 4 bases and the J segment 4 bases; nucleotides outside the gene matches: 11. CDR3 sequence reads: CASSSGTGGVFGETQYF. In DNA, the CDR3 is TGTGCCAGCAGTTCCGGGACAGGGGGGGTATTCGGAGAGACCCAGTACTTC.

This clonotype was seen only a few times. The gene calls are TRBV12-3 or TRBV12-4 and TRBJ2-1, with a tentative D call TRBD2 (5 bases). The CDR3 has 14 residues. Trimming removed 7 bases at V and 8 bases at J, with 18 bases between. The CDR3 DNA sequence: TGTGCCAGCACCCGATCCCGGGGAGCGGATGAGCAGTTCTTC. The encoded protein is CASTRSRGADEQFF.

In this sample, this clonotype turned up a few times. V is TRBV6-1 and J is TRBJ2-1, with D possibly TRBD1 on 5 matching bases. CDR3 length: 13 amino acids. The V and J ends lost 4 bases and 10 bases respectively, with 14 bases between them. Germline V gene sequence: CDR1 MNHNS, CDR2 SASEGT. The CDR3 nucleotides are TGTGCCAGCAGTGCTTTCCAGGGTGGCGAGCAGTTCTTC. This codes for CASSAFQGGEQFF.

This clonotype has only a few counts. The J gene is TRBJ1-1, the V gene TRBV29-1; weak D call: TRBD1 (6 bases). This CDR3 spans 12 amino acids. V shed 5 bases and J shed 1 base, with 8 bases lying between them. CDR1 is SQVTM and CDR2 is ANQGSEA in the germline V gene. The CDR3 sequence is CSVTQGNTEAFF. For the CDR3, the DNA is TGCAGCGTTACACAGGGGAACACTGAAGCTTTCTTT.